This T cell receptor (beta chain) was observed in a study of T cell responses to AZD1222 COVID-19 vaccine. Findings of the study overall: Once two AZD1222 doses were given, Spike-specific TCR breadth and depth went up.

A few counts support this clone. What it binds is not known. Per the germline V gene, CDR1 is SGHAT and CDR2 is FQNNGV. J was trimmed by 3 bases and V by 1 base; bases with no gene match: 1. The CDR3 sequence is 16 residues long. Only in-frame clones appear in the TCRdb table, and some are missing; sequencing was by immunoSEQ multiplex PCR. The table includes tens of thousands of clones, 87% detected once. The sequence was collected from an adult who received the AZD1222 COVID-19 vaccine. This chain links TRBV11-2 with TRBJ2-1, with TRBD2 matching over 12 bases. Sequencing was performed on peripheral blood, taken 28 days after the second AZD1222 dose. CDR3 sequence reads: CASSLGTSGNYNEQFF. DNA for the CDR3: TGTGCCAGCAGCTTAGGGACTAGCGGGAACTACAATGAGCAGTTCTTC.